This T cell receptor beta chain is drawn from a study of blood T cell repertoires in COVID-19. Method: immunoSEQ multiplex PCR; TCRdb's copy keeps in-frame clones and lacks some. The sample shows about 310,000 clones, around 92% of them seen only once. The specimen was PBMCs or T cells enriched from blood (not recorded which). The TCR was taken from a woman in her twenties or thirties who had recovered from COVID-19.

CDR3 in DNA: TGTGCCAGCAGTTACTCCGCAGGGGGCAGAGTTGGCTACACCTTC. Amino acid sequence: CASSYSAGGRVGYTF. The V and J genes are TRBV6-2 or TRBV6-3 and TRBJ1-2, with 8 bases identical to TRBD1. CDR1 and CDR2 (germline): MNHEY, SVGEGT. The CDR3 totals 15 residues. Trimming removed 0 bases from V and 7 bases from J; junction bases left unmatched: 7.